This T cell receptor beta chain is drawn from a study of T cell responses to AZD1222 COVID-19 vaccine. Overall study results and limits: Repertoire sampling was restricted to post-peak T cell response timepoints.

Comments on this clone: Its antigen remains unidentified.

Clones were sequenced by immunoSEQ multiplex PCR, and TCRdb holds only the in-frame ones, with some missing. The sample holds about 140,000 clones, 80% to 95% seen once. V lost 5 bases and J lost 12, with 16 bases in between. CDR1 is SEHNR, CDR2 FQNEAQ, per germline (reference sequence). This CDR3 has 12 residues. The sample was peripheral blood, taken 28 days after the second AZD1222 dose. The TCR comes from an adult who received the AZD1222 COVID-19 vaccine. V usage is TRBV7-9 and J usage is TRBJ2-5, with a weak D call TRBD2 (6 bases). The CDR3 here is CASSNDAGRKYF. The CDR3 nucleotides are TGTGCCAGCAGCAACGATGCGGGACGGAAGTACTTC.